This T cell receptor (beta chain) was obtained from a study of blood T cell repertoires in COVID-19. V shed 11 bases and J 8 bases; nucleotides not matched to a gene: 13. CDR1 is LNHNV, CDR2 YYDKDF, per germline (reference sequence). The CDR3 is 14 amino acids. Assay: immunoSEQ multiplex PCR; the TCRdb copy retains only in-frame clones and omits some. Here the sample spans approximately 170,000 clones, around 79% being singletons. The sequenced material came from peripheral blood. The chain is built from TRBV15 and TRBJ2-1; TRBD2 agrees at 9 bases. The clonotype comes from a woman between 45 and 60 years old with acute or convalescent COVID-19. The CDR3 coding sequence is TGTGCCGGGGCTAGCGGGGTCCGCCCCGATGAGCAGTTCTTC. Translating it yields CAGASGVRPDEQFF.